These 14 T cell receptor beta chains were all obtained from the same sample, sequenced in a study of regulatory T cells in long-lasting Graves disease (dated by TCRdb to the early 2020s). Per the publication, the time point label means: newly diagnosed GD, antithyroid drugs for less than 3 months. For both TCR sequencing and RNA sequencing, RNA was extracted from PBMCs using TRIzol. The library was produced with multiplex PCR. Sequencer: Illumina HiSeq 4000. TCR beta libraries were built with iRepertoire HTBI primers and Arm-PCR amplification of CDR3 regions. TCRdb passed the public sequencing reads through fastp at Q25 and MiXCR, retaining productive beta sequences. Every entry covers one CDR3 protein and lists the most common genes and DNA from its rows. This sample holds 450,000 to 600,000 distinct CDR3 sequences; roughly 15% were observed only once. The ten largest clones capture 12% of the sample.

Another study also made use of these data, one on T cells in Graves' hyperthyroidism and ophthalmopathy.

The starting material was peripheral blood mononuclear cells (PBMCs), obtained at new diagnosis, from a patient treated with antithyroid drugs. The receptors come from a man between 40 and 49 years old with Graves disease. Donor details come from another sample of the same person, matched by shared clones.

This chain connects TRBV25-1 to TRBJ1-3; D gene unclear. Looked up from germline, CDR1 is MGHDK and CDR2 is SYGVNS. The CDR3 runs 16 residues. The V end lost 1 base, the J end lost 0 bases, and 10 bases lay between the germline ends. The CDR3 spells CASSESGSSSGNTIYF. The CDR3 region has the DNA TGTGCCAGCAGTGAATCGGGATCTAGCTCTGGAAACACCATATATTTT.

Worth noting for this clonotype: It is unclear where the CDR3 begins or ends on the DNA, so no DNA is shown, and the CDR3 is as TCRdb lists it. This sequence joins TRBV7-2 and TRBJ2-7; TRBD1 is the table's D call and was not checked against the DNA. The CDR3 is 21 amino acids long, termini counted. Germline V gives CDR1 SGHTA, CDR2 FQGNSA. The CDR3 reads CASSIYLCSVRIGTVGYEQYF.

This clonotype was detected only once. The rearrangement joins TRBV5-6 to TRBJ2-4; D uncertain. Germline values: CDR1 SGHDT, CDR2 YYEEEE. With 5 bases removed from V and 3 bases from J, the gap between germline ends came to 12 bases. The CDR3 extends over 14 amino acids. CDR3 amino acids: CASSKAPDKNIQYF. The CDR3 bases are TGTGCCAGCAGTAAGGCACCGGACAAAAACATTCAGTACTTC.

This clonotype came up many times. The chain carries TRBV2 and TRBJ2-1; 10 bases agree with TRBD2. Unmatched junction bases numbered 4, after V lost 7 bases and J lost 4 bases. The CDR3 has 14 amino acids. Germline V gives CDR1 SNHLY, CDR2 FYNNEI. CDR3 sequence (DNA): TGTGCCAGCACCCTAGCGGGAGAATACAATGAGCAGTTCTTC. This encodes CASTLAGEYNEQFF.

This clonotype was detected a few times. The chain is built from TRBV29-1 and TRBJ2-3, with TRBD1 matching 7 bases. Germline trimming cut 4 bases from V and 4 bases from J; bases unmatched to any gene: 8. Germline loops: CDR1 SQVTM, CDR2 ANQGSEA. This CDR3 comprises 14 residues. The DNA for the CDR3 is TGCAGCGTTGGACAGGGTAGTTTCGCAGATACGCAGTATTTT. This encodes CSVGQGSFADTQYF.

This clonotype was found many times. The chain joins TRBV20-1 to TRBJ2-1; the D is unclear. Per germline, CDR1 DFQATT and CDR2 SNEGSKA (reference sequence). The CDR3 is 15 residues long. V lost 3 bases to trimming and J lost 3 bases, with 15 bases between them. CDR3 sequence: CSASETGIFYNEQFF. For the CDR3, the DNA is TGCAGTGCTAGCGAGACTGGGATATTCTACAATGAGCAGTTCTTC.

This clonotype was picked up many times. The genes are TRBV2 and TRBJ1-6, with D perhaps matching TRBD1 (5 bases). The V end lost 3 bases, the J end lost 9 bases, and 9 bases lay between the germline ends. The CDR3 has 13 residues. Germline CDR1 SNHLY, CDR2 FYNNEI. CDR3 residues: CASSDRDRSPLHF. In DNA form, the CDR3 reads TGTGCCAGCAGTGACAGGGATCGTTCACCCCTCCACTTT.

The CDR3 reads CATSRGTEQYF. DNA for the CDR3: TGTGCCACCAGTAGGGGAACCGAGCAGTACTTC. The chain recombines TRBV24-1 with TRBJ2-7; tentative D call: TRBD1 (5 bases). Deletions cut 6 bases from V and 6 bases from J, with 8 bases between. The CDR3 consists of 11 residues. The germline CDR1 and CDR2 sequences are KGHDR and SFDVKD.

In this sample, this clonotype turned up many times. J is TRBJ2-1 and V is TRBV7-2, with 12 bases fitting TRBD2. CDR1 SGHTA and CDR2 FQGNSA come from the germline V gene. CDR3 length: 17 residues. The V gene end was trimmed by 1 base and the J gene end by 7 bases; junction bases not matched to a gene: 8. CDR3 amino acids: CASSLVGLAGGGNEQFF. CDR3 coding DNA: TGTGCCAGCAGCTTAGTAGGGCTAGCGGGAGGGGGGAATGAGCAGTTCTTC.

Ten or more counts support this clonotype. The chain has TRBV13 and TRBJ2-7, with 12 bases that match TRBD1. The CDR3 runs to 16 residues. The V segment lost 4 bases and the J segment 2 bases; nucleotides outside the gene matches: 6. Germline CDR1 PRHDT, CDR2 FYEKMQ (reference sequence). The chain's CDR3 is CASSSLGDRGPYEQYF. The CDR3 nucleotides are TGTGCCAGCAGCTCTCTAGGGGACAGGGGGCCCTACGAGCAGTACTTC.

In this sample, this clonotype turned up many times. CDR3 loop: CASSVQRNTEAFF. For the CDR3, the DNA is TGTGCCAGCAGCGTTCAAAGGAACACTGAAGCTTTCTTT. The V and J genes are TRBV2 and TRBJ1-1; D is unclear. V was cut by 6 bases and J by 1 base, with 9 bases left in between. Germline assignment: CDR1 SNHLY and CDR2 FYNNEI. CDR3 length: 13 residues.

This clonotype was seen at least ten times. The chain carries TRBV12-3 or TRBV12-4 and TRBJ2-1; either TRBD1 or TRBD2 may supply D (5 bases each). With 7 bases removed from V and 0 bases from J, the gap between germline ends came to 16 bases. This CDR3 has 16 amino acids. The CDR3 loop reads CASIQTGAGSYNEQFF. The CDR3 coding sequence is TGTGCCAGCATTCAGACCGGGGCTGGCTCCTACAATGAGCAGTTCTTC.

The chain recombines TRBV4-1 with TRBJ2-3; D is perhaps TRBD2 (6 bases). Germline assignment: CDR1 MGHRA and CDR2 YSYEKL. With 5 bases removed from V and 8 bases from J, the gap between germline ends came to 11 bases. The CDR3 covers 12 residues. CDR3 amino acids: CASSWDSSTQYF. The DNA of the CDR3 is TGCGCCAGCAGCTGGGACTCGTCTACGCAGTATTTT.

This clonotype was found many times. The J gene is TRBJ1-6, the V gene TRBV2, with D possibly being TRBD1 (6 bases). Germline CDR1 is SNHLY and CDR2 is FYNNEI. Trimming took off 4 bases at V and 7 bases at J, with 11 bases between the two ends. This CDR3 spans 14 amino acids. The CDR3 loop is CASSGLRGNSPLHF. The CDR3, as DNA: TGTGCCAGCAGTGGACTCAGGGGCAATTCACCCCTCCACTTT. The variable domain in full, completed from reference TRBV2 and TRBJ1-6, reads EPEVTQTPSHQVTQMGQEVILRCVPISNHLYFYWYRQILGQKVEFLVSFYNNEISEKSEIFDDQFSVERPDGSNFTLKIRSTKLEDSAMYFCASSGLRGNSPLHFGNGTRLTVT.